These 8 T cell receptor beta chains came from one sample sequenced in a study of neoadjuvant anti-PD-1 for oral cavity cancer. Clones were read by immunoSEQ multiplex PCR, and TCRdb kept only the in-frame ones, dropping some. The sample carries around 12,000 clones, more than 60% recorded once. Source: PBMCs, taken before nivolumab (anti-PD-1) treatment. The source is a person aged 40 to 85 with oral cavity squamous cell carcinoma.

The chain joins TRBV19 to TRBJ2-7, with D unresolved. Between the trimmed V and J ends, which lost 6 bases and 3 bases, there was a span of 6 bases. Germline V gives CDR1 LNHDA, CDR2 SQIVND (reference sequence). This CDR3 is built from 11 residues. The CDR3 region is CASSGFYEQYF. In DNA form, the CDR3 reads TGTGCCAGTAGCGGCTTCTACGAGCAGTACTTC.

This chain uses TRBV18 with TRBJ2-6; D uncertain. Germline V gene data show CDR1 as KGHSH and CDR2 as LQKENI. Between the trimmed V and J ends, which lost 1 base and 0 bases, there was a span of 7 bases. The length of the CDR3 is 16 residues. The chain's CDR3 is CASSPLGVSGANVLTF. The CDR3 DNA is TGTGCCAGCTCACCACTTGGGGTCTCTGGGGCCAACGTCCTGACTTTC. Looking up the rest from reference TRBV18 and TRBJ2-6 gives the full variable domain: NAGVMQNPRHLVRRRGQEARLRCSPMKGHSHVYWYRQLPEEGLKFMVYLQKENIIDESGMPKERFSAEFPKEGPSILRIQQVVRGDSAAYFCASSPLGVSGANVLTFGAGSRLTVL.

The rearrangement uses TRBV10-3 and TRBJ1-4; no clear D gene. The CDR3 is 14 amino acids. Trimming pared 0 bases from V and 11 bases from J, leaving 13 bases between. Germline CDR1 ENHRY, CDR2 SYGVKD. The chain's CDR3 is CAISESGGATKLFF. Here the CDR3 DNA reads TGTGCCATCAGTGAGTCGGGTGGAGCTACTAAACTGTTTTTT.

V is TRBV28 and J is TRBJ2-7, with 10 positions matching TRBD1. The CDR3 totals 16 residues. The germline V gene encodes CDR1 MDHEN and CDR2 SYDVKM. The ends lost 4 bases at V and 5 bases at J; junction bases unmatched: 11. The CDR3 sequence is CASSSTMGTGVHEQYF. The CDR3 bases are TGTGCCAGCAGTTCTACAATGGGGACAGGGGTCCACGAGCAGTACTTC.

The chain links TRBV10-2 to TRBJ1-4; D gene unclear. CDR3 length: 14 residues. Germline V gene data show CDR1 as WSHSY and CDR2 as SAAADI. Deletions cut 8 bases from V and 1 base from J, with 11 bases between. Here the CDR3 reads CASVRRLTNEKLFF. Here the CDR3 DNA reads TGCGCCAGCGTTCGACGGTTAACTAATGAAAAACTGTTTTTT.

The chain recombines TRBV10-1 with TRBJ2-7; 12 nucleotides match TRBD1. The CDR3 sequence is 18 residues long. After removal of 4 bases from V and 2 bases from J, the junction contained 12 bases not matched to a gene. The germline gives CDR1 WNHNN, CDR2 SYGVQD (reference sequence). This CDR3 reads CASSGTGTGGHFTYEQYF. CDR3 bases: TGCGCCAGCAGTGGTACCGGGACAGGGGGCCATTTTACCTACGAGCAGTACTTC.

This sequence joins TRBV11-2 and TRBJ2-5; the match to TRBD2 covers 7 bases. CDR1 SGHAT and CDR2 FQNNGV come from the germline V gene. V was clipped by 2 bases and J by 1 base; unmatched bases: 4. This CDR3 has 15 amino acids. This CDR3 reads CASSLTWGGQETQYF. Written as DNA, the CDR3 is TGTGCCAGCAGCTTAACTTGGGGGGGCCAAGAGACCCAGTACTTC.

The CDR3 reads CASSDLGNQPQHF. For the CDR3, the DNA is TGCGCCAGCAGCGACCTCGGCAATCAGCCCCAGCATTTT. The gene calls are TRBV10-2 and TRBJ1-5; no clear D. Germline lookup yields CDR1 WSHSY and CDR2 SAAADI. Deletions cut 6 bases from V and 2 bases from J, with 8 bases between. This CDR3 comprises 13 residues.